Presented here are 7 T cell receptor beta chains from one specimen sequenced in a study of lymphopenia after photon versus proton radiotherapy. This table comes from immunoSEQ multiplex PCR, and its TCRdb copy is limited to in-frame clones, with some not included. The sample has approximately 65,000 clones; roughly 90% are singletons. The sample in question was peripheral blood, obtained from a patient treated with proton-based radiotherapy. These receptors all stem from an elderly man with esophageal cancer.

CDR3: CASSLERDQPQHF. In DNA, the CDR3 is TGTGCCAGCAGCTTAGAGAGGGATCAGCCCCAGCATTTT. This chain connects TRBV11-1 to TRBJ1-5; D uncertain. The CDR3 contains 13 residues. Trimming stripped 1 base from V and 5 bases from J, with 6 bases between. In germline, CDR1 is SGHAT, CDR2 FQDESV (reference sequence).

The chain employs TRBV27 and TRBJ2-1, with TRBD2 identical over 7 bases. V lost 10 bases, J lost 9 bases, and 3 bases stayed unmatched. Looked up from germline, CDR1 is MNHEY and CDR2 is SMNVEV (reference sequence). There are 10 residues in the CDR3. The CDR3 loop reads CATGLFEQFF. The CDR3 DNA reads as TGTGCCACGGGACTATTTGAGCAGTTCTTC.

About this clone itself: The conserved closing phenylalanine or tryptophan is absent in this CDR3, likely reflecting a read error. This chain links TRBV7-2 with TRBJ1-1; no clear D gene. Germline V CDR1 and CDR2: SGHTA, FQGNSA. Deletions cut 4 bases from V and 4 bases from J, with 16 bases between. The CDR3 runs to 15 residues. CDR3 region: CASSSEMGSGTEAFS. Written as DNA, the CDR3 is TGTGCCAGCAGCTCCGAGATGGGGAGCGGCACTGAAGCTTTCTCT.

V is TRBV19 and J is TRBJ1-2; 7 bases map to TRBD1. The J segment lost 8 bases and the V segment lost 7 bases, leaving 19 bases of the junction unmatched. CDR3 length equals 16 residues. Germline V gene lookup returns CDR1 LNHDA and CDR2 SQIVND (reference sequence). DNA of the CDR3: TGTGCCAGTACTCTTAAAGGACAGGACGGGGTGAGAGGCTACACCTTC. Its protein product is CASTLKGQDGVRGYTF.

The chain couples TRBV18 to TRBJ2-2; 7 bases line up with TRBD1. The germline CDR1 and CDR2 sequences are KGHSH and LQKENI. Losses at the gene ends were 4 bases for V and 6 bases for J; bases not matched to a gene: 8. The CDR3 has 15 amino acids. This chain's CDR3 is CASSLNQDRAGELFF. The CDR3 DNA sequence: TGTGCCAGCTCACTGAACCAAGACAGGGCCGGGGAGCTGTTTTTT.

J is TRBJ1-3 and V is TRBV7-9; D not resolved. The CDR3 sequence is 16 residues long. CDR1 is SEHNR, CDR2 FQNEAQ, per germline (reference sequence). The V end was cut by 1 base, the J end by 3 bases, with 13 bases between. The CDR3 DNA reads TGTGCCAGCAGCTTAGTGGACCCAAGTCTTGGAAACACCATATATTTT. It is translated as CASSLVDPSLGNTIYF.

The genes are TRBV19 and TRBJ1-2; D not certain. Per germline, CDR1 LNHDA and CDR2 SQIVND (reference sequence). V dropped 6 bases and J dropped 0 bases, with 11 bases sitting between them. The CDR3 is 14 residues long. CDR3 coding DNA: TGTGCCAGTAGCATCAGGCTAACTAACTATGGCTACACCTTC. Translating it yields CASSIRLTNYGYTF.